These 15 T cell receptor beta chains originate from one sample sequenced in a study of Ad26.COV2.S vaccination and SARS-CoV-2 variants. Sequencing was performed with immunoSEQ multiplex PCR; in TCRdb, only in-frame clones are kept and a portion is missing. The sample gives approximately 360,000 clones, about four fifths of which show up once; approximately 7% is in the top ten. Treatment meaning: about 20 received Ad26.COV2.S at low or high dose, single or two shots; 5 received placebo; per-sample allocation not given. Samples analyzed were those drawn on day 63 after the first vaccine or placebo injection. The sequencing used peripheral blood, collected in a trial of Ad26.COV2.S vaccine versus placebo. The receptors were gathered from a person aged 18-60 years who received the Ad26.COV2.S COVID-19 vaccine or a placebo.

The rearrangement links TRBV5-1 to TRBJ1-2; a weak D match, TRBD1 (5 bases). The CDR3 length is 14 residues. V lost 4 bases, J lost 6 bases, and 16 bases lay in between. In germline, CDR1 is SGHRS, CDR2 YFSETQ. The CDR3 nucleotides are TGCGCCAGCAGCCCTAGACGGGAAGGGGATGGCTACACCTTC. It yields the protein CASSPRREGDGYTF.

V gene TRBV9 combines with J gene TRBJ2-1, with no clear D. Germline V CDR1 and CDR2: SGDLS, YYNGEE. This CDR3 comprises 16 residues. V was clipped by 0 bases and J by 2 bases, with 12 bases between them. The CDR3 sequence is CASSVAIGIPYNEQFF. As DNA, the CDR3 is TGTGCCAGCAGCGTAGCCATTGGAATTCCCTACAATGAGCAGTTCTTC.

CDR3 in DNA: TGTGCCAGCAGCCCCTCCCAGAACCATTACGAGCAGTACTTC. Its protein product is CASSPSQNHYEQYF. This chain connects TRBV7-9 to TRBJ2-7; D gene unclear. The CDR3 spans 14 residues. V lost 5 bases to trimming and J lost 4 bases, with 15 bases between them. Germline CDR1 SEHNR, CDR2 FQNEAQ (reference sequence). Full variable domain (outside the CDR3, taken from reference TRBV7-9 and TRBJ2-7): DTGVSQNPRHKITKRGQNVTFRCDPISEHNRLYWYRQTLGQGPEFLTYFQNEAQLEKSRLLSDRFSAERPKGSFSTLEIQRTEQGDSAMYLCASSPSQNHYEQYFGPGTRLTVT.

CDR3 in amino acids: CASSIPGSYGYTF. In nucleotides, the CDR3 is TGTGCCAGTAGTATTCCAGGTTCTTATGGCTACACCTTC. The rearrangement links TRBV19 to TRBJ1-2; D not resolved. This CDR3 region has 13 residues. CDR1 LNHDA and CDR2 SQIVND come from the germline V gene (reference sequence). Trimming stripped 3 bases from V and 5 bases from J, with 10 bases between. Based on the CDR3 plus reference TRBV19 and TRBJ1-2, the full variable domain is DGGITQSPKYLFRKEGQNVTLSCEQNLNHDAMYWYRQDPGQGLRLIYYSQIVNDFQKGDIAEGYSVSREKKESFPLTVTSAQKNPTAFYLCASSIPGSYGYTFGSGTRLTVV.

This sequence joins TRBV7-2 and TRBJ1-1, with D hard to call. The V gene's germline CDR1 is SGHTA and CDR2 FQGNSA. The CDR3 has 14 amino acids. V was trimmed by 5 bases and J by 1 base, leaving 11 bases between them. The DNA of the CDR3 is TGTGCCAGCAGCCCAGAGTACCCGAACACTGAAGCTTTCTTT. This encodes CASSPEYPNTEAFF.

V is TRBV18 and J is TRBJ1-5; 8 positions match TRBD1. Germline-derived CDR1 and CDR2 are KGHSH and LQKENI. After removal of 3 bases from V and 3 bases from J, the junction contained 10 bases not matched to a gene. The CDR3 loop spans 17 amino acids. The CDR3 nucleotides are TGTGCCAGCTCACCTGGACAGGGAAGTTTATTCAATCAGCCCCAGCATTTT. Amino acid sequence: CASSPGQGSLFNQPQHF.

The chain recombines TRBV3-1 (or the pseudogene TRBV3-2) with TRBJ2-5; possibly TRBD2 for D (5 bases). This CDR3 is built from 15 residues. V lost 5 bases, J lost 4 bases, and 17 bases lay in between. CDR1 is LGHDT and CDR2 is YNNKEL in the germline V gene (reference sequence). CDR3 sequence: CASSSGGSRRETQYF. As DNA, the CDR3 is TGTGCCAGCAGCTCTGGCGGGTCCAGGAGAGAGACCCAGTACTTC.

The chain combines TRBV20-1 with TRBJ2-7, with TRBD2 matching 9 bases. Germline V gene data show CDR1 as DFQATT and CDR2 as SNEGSKA (reference sequence). The CDR3 length is 14 residues. The J segment lost 2 bases and the V segment lost 3 bases, leaving 5 bases of the junction unmatched. DNA of the CDR3: TGCAGTGCTAGTTCGCGGGGGGGTACCTACGAGCAGTACTTC. Residues: CSASSRGGTYEQYF.

The chain couples TRBV28 to TRBJ2-5; the match to TRBD2 covers 9 bases. V lost 4 bases and J lost 5; bases outside the gene matches: 8. Germline values: CDR1 MDHEN, CDR2 SYDVKM. This CDR3 contains 15 residues. The chain's CDR3 is CASSSTSGSRETQYF. CDR3 DNA: TGTGCCAGCAGTTCAACTAGCGGGTCCCGTGAGACCCAGTACTTC.

This chain connects TRBV25-1 to TRBJ1-2; 8 bases agree with TRBD1. CDR1 and CDR2 (germline): MGHDK, SYGVNS. The CDR3 is 12 amino acids. The ends lost 4 bases at V and 7 bases at J; junction bases unmatched: 2. This CDR3 is CASSAGGGGYTF. The CDR3 DNA is TGTGCCAGCAGTGCAGGGGGCGGTGGCTACACCTTC.

This chain uses TRBV3-1 (or the pseudogene TRBV3-2) with TRBJ2-1; no definite D call. Germline-derived CDR1 and CDR2 are LGHDT and YNNKEL (reference sequence). The germline V and J ends were trimmed by 1 base and 10 bases, with 5 bases remaining between them. This CDR3 is built from 11 residues. CDR3 in amino acids: CASSQVEEQFF. DNA of the CDR3: TGTGCCAGCAGCCAAGTCGAGGAGCAGTTCTTC.

The rearrangement uses TRBV7-9 and TRBJ2-7; 7 bases are shared with TRBD1. The CDR3 has 13 residues. CDR1 is SEHNR and CDR2 is FQNEAQ in the germline V gene (reference sequence). Trimming at V came to 8 bases and at J to 9 bases, leaving 13 bases not matched to a gene. CDR3 sequence reads: CASSTDRVGGQYF. For the CDR3, the DNA is TGTGCCAGCTCAACAGACAGGGTGGGCGGGCAGTACTTC.

There are a few counts of this clone. This sequence joins TRBV3-1 (or the pseudogene TRBV3-2) and TRBJ1-2; tentatively, D is TRBD1 (6 bases). Germline CDR1 is LGHDT and CDR2 is YNNKEL (reference sequence). Trimming left V 1 base short and J 11 bases short, with 14 bases between. This CDR3 comprises 13 residues. CDR3 residues: CASSQGGGTRYTF. CDR3 in DNA: TGTGCCAGCAGCCAAGGAGGGGGGACGCGGTACACCTTC.

CDR3 sequence: CASTLEGGDGYTF. The CDR3 DNA is TGTGCCAGCACCCTTGAGGGAGGAGATGGCTACACCTTC. This chain joins TRBV2 and TRBJ1-2; D not certain. Trimming shortened V by 7 bases and J by 6 bases, and 15 bases separated the two germline ends. Per the germline V gene, CDR1 is SNHLY and CDR2 is FYNNEI. The CDR3 totals 13 residues.

In regard to this clone: Being one base from a much bigger clone, this may be a read error. Distinct nucleotide sequences in the sample also encode this CDR3. The chain combines TRBV11-3 with TRBJ1-4, with D perhaps TRBD1 (6 bases). The V gene lost 9 bases and the J gene lost 4 bases, with 15 bases spanning the gap. The CDR3 is 14 amino acids. Germline assignment: CDR1 SGHNT and CDR2 YENEEA. CDR3 nucleotide sequence: TGTGCCAGTAACATGGGACAAGTTAATGAAAAACTGTTTTTT. It specifies CASNMGQVNEKLFF.